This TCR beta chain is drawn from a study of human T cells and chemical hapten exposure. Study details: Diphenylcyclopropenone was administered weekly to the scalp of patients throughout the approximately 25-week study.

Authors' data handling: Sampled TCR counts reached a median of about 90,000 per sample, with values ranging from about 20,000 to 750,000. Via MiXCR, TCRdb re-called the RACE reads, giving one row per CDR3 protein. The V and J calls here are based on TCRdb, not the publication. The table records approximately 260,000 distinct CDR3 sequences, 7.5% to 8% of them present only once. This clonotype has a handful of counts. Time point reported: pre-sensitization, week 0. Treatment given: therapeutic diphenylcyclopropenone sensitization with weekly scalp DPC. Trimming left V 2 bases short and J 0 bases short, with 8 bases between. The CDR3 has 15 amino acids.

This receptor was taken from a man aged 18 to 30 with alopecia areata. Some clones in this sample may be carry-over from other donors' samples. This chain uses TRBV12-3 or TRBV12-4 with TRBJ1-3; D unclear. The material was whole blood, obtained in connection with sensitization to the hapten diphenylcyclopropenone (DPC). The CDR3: CASSLKATSGNTIYF. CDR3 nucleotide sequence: TGTGCCAGCAGTTTAAAAGCGACCTCTGGAAACACCATATATTTT.